A selection of T cell receptor beta chains follows, all from one sample in a study of blood T cell repertoires in COVID-19. Assay: immunoSEQ multiplex PCR; the TCRdb copy retains only in-frame clones and omits some. Of 110,000 or so clones in the sample, 88% were seen once. What was sequenced was peripheral blood. All receptors come from a woman in her 70s who had recovered from COVID-19. CDR3s include the opening cysteine and the closing phenylalanine or tryptophan. D genes are given only for firm matches. Clone size is not always given. Where it is, it says once, few, many or a class for expanded clones.

clone size	D gene	V gene	J gene	CDR3 protein	CDR3 DNA
-	-	TRBV24-1	TRBJ1-1	CATSDPGQNTEAFF	TGTGCCACCAGTGATCCCGGACAGAACACTGAAGCTTTCTTT
-	-	TRBV18	TRBJ1-2	CASSPPGHDYGYTF	TGTGCCAGCTCACCTCCGGGACACGACTATGGCTACACCTTC
-	TRBD1	TRBV5-1	TRBJ2-1	CASSPRQGSSYNEQFF	TGCGCCAGCAGCCCGCGACAGGGAAGCTCCTACAATGAGCAGTTCTTC
-	TRBD2	TRBV2	TRBJ2-1	CASSDRAPSGRPPEQFF	TGTGCCAGCAGTGACCGCGCCCCTAGCGGGAGGCCCCCGGAGCAGTTCTTC
few	-	TRBV7-9	TRBJ2-1	CASSQNTREQFF	TGTGCCAGCAGCCAAAATACGCGTGAGCAGTTCTTC
once	TRBD2	TRBV7-6	TRBJ2-7	CASSLGLAGAGEQYF	TGTGCCAGCAGCTTAGGACTAGCGGGAGCGGGGGAGCAGTACTTC
-	TRBD1	TRBV28	TRBJ2-1	CASRLWRQGGAGEQFF	TGTGCCAGCAGGTTATGGCGACAGGGTGGTGCCGGTGAGCAGTTCTTC
once	-	TRBV6-5	TRBJ2-1	CASSQDSPWDEQFF	TGTGCCAGCAGCCAGGACAGTCCGTGGGATGAGCAGTTCTTC
-	TRBD2	TRBV9	TRBJ2-1	CASSVGGTSAYNEQFF	TGTGCCAGCAGCGTAGGGGGGACTAGCGCCTACAATGAGCAGTTCTTC
-	-	TRBV6-5	TRBJ2-7	CASRPTGSFSYEQYF	TGTGCCAGCAGGCCGACAGGATCCTTCTCCTACGAGCAGTACTTC
-	TRBD2	TRBV6-2/TRBV6-3	TRBJ2-7	CASCRGGVSYEQYF	TGTGCCAGCTGCCGTGGGGGGGTCTCCTACGAGCAGTACTTC
-	-	TRBV6-5	TRBJ1-3	CASSYSSRGSGNTIYF	TGTGCCAGCAGTTACTCGAGCAGGGGCTCTGGAAACACCATATATTTT
-	-	TRBV12-5	TRBJ2-3	CASGHTDTQYF	TGTGCTAGTGGCCACACAGATACGCAGTATTTT
-	-	TRBV28	TRBJ2-7	CASIGRNEQYF	TGTGCCAGCATCGGCAGGAACGAGCAGTACTTC
-	-	TRBV7-9	TRBJ1-4	CASSRGVGVRNEKLFF	TGTGCCAGCAGCCGCGGAGTCGGGGTTAGAAATGAAAAACTGTTTTTT
-	TRBD1	TRBV4-3	TRBJ2-7	CASSQDADRASYEQYF	TGCGCCAGCAGCCAAGACGCGGACAGGGCTTCCTACGAGCAGTACTTC
once	-	TRBV5-4	TRBJ2-6	CASSQDSSGANVLTF	TGTGCCAGCAGCCAGGACAGCTCTGGGGCCAACGTCCTGACTTTC
-	-	TRBV5-8	TRBJ2-2	CASSLVRGATGELFF	TGTGCCAGCAGCTTGGTCCGGGGGGCCACCGGGGAGCTGTTTTTT
few	-	TRBV7-3	TRBJ1-2	CASSPQGQGYGYTF	TGTGCCAGCAGCCCGCAGGGTCAGGGCTATGGCTACACCTTC
few	-	TRBV4-1	TRBJ2-7	CASSHTSADYEQYF	TGCGCCAGCAGCCACACGTCCGCGGATTACGAGCAGTACTTC
-	TRBD1	TRBV27	TRBJ1-5	CASSYSTGRQPQHF	TGTGCCAGCAGTTACTCGACAGGGCGGCAGCCCCAGCATTTT
-	-	TRBV6-5	TRBJ1-1	CASSRGEGDTEAFF	TGTGCCAGCAGCCGGGGGGAGGGGGACACTGAAGCTTTCTTT
few	TRBD1	TRBV5-1	TRBJ1-2	CASSTRQGSYGYTF	TGCGCCAGCAGCACCCGACAGGGTTCCTATGGCTACACCTTC
few	-	TRBV28	TRBJ1-4	CASSPSGRAEKLFF	TGTGCCAGCAGTCCCAGTGGGAGAGCTGAAAAACTGTTTTTT
once	TRBD1	TRBV3-1/TRBV3-2	TRBJ2-6	CASSMGTGLSGANVLTF	TGTGCCAGCAGCATGGGGACAGGCCTCTCTGGGGCCAACGTCCTGACTTTC
few	-	TRBV5-1	TRBJ2-7	CASSLDRGYGEQYF	TGCGCCAGCAGCTTGGATCGCGGGTATGGGGAGCAGTACTTC
-	TRBD2	TRBV11-2	TRBJ2-1	CASSLVRGAGGPLYNEQFF	TGTGCCAGCAGCTTAGTCCGCGGAGCGGGAGGGCCCCTCTACAATGAGCAGTTCTTC
-	-	TRBV9	TRBJ2-3	CASSVGQGRTDTQYF	TGTGCCAGCAGCGTAGGCCAGGGGCGGACAGATACGCAGTATTTT
-	-	TRBV27	TRBJ1-1	CAARSSYTEAFF	TGTGCCGCTAGAAGTTCCTACACTGAAGCTTTCTTT
-	TRBD2	TRBV2	TRBJ2-1	CASRREEDEQFF	TGTGCCAGCAGGCGGGAGGAGGATGAGCAGTTCTTC
-	-	TRBV19	TRBJ1-1	CASCFKTGRATEAFF	TGTGCCAGTTGCTTCAAAACAGGGAGGGCCACTGAAGCTTTCTTT
-	-	TRBV19	TRBJ2-5	CASSSSGTVHQTQYF	TGTGCCAGTAGTTCCTCCGGGACTGTTCATCAGACCCAGTACTTC
-	TRBD1	TRBV19	TRBJ2-7	CASSLKYPGQGPYEQYF	TGTGCCAGTAGTCTCAAATACCCGGGACAGGGGCCCTACGAGCAGTACTTC
-	TRBD1	TRBV19	TRBJ1-1	CASTYRGQANTEAFF	TGTGCCAGTACCTACAGGGGGCAGGCGAACACTGAAGCTTTCTTT
-	TRBD2	TRBV7-9	TRBJ2-3	CASSRAGGSGGADTQYF	TGTGCCAGCAGCCGTGCAGGGGGTAGCGGGGGAGCGGATACGCAGTATTTT
-	TRBD1	TRBV7-3	TRBJ1-6	CASSLGQGGSPLHF	TGTGCCAGCAGCTTGGGACAGGGCGGTTCACCCCTCCACTTT
few	-	TRBV9	TRBJ2-7	CASSVEGGTSSYEQYF	TGTGCCAGCAGCGTAGAGGGGGGGACGAGCTCCTACGAGCAGTACTTC
-	TRBD1	TRBV27	TRBJ1-2	CASTMGQGAGYTF	TGTGCCAGCACCATGGGCCAGGGGGCTGGCTACACCTTC
-	-	TRBV19	TRBJ1-1	CASTPRQGTEAFF	TGTGCCAGTACCCCCCGCCAGGGCACTGAAGCTTTCTTT
-	TRBD2	TRBV11-1	TRBJ2-7	CASSLRLAGPYEQYF	TGTGCCAGCAGCTTACGGCTAGCGGGACCCTACGAGCAGTACTTC
-	TRBD2	TRBV19	TRBJ2-1	CASRPPLAGGLLINEQFF	TGTGCCAGTAGACCCCCACTAGCGGGAGGGCTTCTAATCAATGAGCAGTTCTTC
-	TRBD2	TRBV18	TRBJ2-3	CASSPPSGLAGSYDTQYF	TGTGCCAGCTCACCACCGAGCGGACTAGCAGGCTCTTACGATACGCAGTATTTT
-	-	TRBV4-2	TRBJ2-2	CASSRPAELNTGELFF	TGTGCCAGCAGTCGACCAGCGGAGTTAAACACCGGGGAGCTGTTTTTT
-	-	TRBV28	TRBJ2-3	CASSFGRADTQYF	TGTGCCAGCAGTTTTGGGAGAGCAGATACGCAGTATTTT
-	-	TRBV7-2	TRBJ1-3	CASSQAAGNTIYF	TGTGCCAGCAGCCAGGCAGCTGGAAACACCATATATTTT
-	-	TRBV7-2	TRBJ2-7	CASSLTTSSSYEQYF	TGTGCCAGCAGCTTGACGACTAGTTCCTCCTACGAGCAGTACTTC
-	-	TRBV13	TRBJ1-1	CASSLGGYLGRNTEAFF	TGTGCCAGCAGCTTAGGTGGCTATCTAGGAAGGAACACTGAAGCTTTCTTT
-	TRBD2	TRBV19	TRBJ2-5	CASSAGGFEETQYF	TGTGCCAGTAGCGCGGGGGGCTTTGAGGAGACCCAGTACTTC
-	TRBD1	TRBV9	TRBJ2-5	CASSVPGQGETQYF	TGTGCCAGCAGCGTTCCGGGACAGGGAGAGACCCAGTACTTC
-	-	TRBV9	TRBJ2-7	CASSVEGVGKQYF	TGTGCCAGCAGCGTAGAGGGGGTCGGGAAGCAGTACTTC
once	TRBD2	TRBV24-1	TRBJ2-3	CATSDVSGRRGDYTDTQYF	TGTGCCACCAGTGACGTTAGCGGGAGACGTGGGGATTACACAGATACGCAGTATTTT
-	-	TRBV19	TRBJ2-3	CASSIPGLRATDTQYF	TGTGCCAGTAGCATACCGGGACTCCGAGCGACAGATACGCAGTATTTT
-	-	TRBV11-2	TRBJ2-5	CASSFPGEETQYF	TGTGCCAGCAGCTTCCCAGGGGAAGAGACCCAGTACTTC